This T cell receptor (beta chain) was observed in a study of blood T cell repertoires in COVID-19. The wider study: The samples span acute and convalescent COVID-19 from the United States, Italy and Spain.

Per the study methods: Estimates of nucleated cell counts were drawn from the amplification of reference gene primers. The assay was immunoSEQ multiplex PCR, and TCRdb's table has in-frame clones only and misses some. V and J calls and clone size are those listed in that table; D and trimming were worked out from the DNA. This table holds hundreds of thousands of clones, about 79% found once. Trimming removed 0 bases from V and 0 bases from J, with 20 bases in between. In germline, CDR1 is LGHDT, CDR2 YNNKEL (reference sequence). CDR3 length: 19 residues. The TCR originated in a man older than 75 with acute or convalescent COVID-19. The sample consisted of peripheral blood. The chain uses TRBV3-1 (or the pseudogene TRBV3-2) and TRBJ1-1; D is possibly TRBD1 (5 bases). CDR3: CASSQDLGGIGGMNTEAFF. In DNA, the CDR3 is TGTGCCAGCAGCCAAGATCTCGGGGGGATTGGAGGAATGAACACTGAAGCTTTCTTT.